The next 31 T cell receptor beta chains were all read from a single sample in a study of blood T cell repertoires in COVID-19. Only in-frame clones appear in the TCRdb table, and some are missing; sequencing was by immunoSEQ multiplex PCR. The table lists 100,000 or so clones, roughly 80% of them singletons. The sequenced material came from peripheral blood. The source is a woman in her sixties or seventies with acute or convalescent COVID-19.

This clone is a singleton in its sample. The chain has TRBV7-2 and TRBJ2-3; a possible D gene is TRBD1 (5 bases). V gave up 0 bases and J gave up 8 bases, with 9 bases separating them. CDR3 length: 13 amino acids. The germline gives CDR1 SGHTA, CDR2 FQGNSA. CDR3 sequence: CASSLAGQGTQYF. CDR3 coding DNA: TGTGCCAGCAGCTTAGCGGGGCAGGGTACGCAGTATTTT.

The rearrangement joins TRBV4-3 to TRBJ1-4, with TRBD1 identical over 9 bases. Germline CDR1 is LGHNA and CDR2 is YSLEER. CDR3 length: 16 amino acids. V trimming: 0 bases; J trimming: 7 bases; junction bases outside the gene matches: 6. The CDR3 coding sequence is TGCGCCAGCAGCCAAGAGCTGGGACAGGGCGGTGAAAAACTGTTTTTT. Its protein product is CASSQELGQGGEKLFF.

This sequence joins TRBV6-5 and TRBJ1-5, with TRBD1 as a possible D gene (6 bases). Germline CDR1 reads MNHEY; CDR2 reads SVGAGI. The CDR3 has 15 amino acids. V was clipped by 5 bases and J by 7 bases, with 18 bases between them. CDR3 sequence (DNA): TGTGCCAGCAGTAACCGGGCGGGAGGGGGACAGCCCCAGCATTTT. Its translation is CASSNRAGGGQPQHF.

This clone appeared a single time. J is TRBJ2-5 and V is TRBV5-1, with a tentative D call TRBD1 (6 bases). CDR1 is SGHRS, CDR2 YFSETQ, per germline. V dropped 4 bases and J dropped 2 bases, with 12 bases sitting between them. The CDR3 is 14 amino acids. The DNA of the CDR3 is TGCGCCAGCAGCCGAAGGGGGAGACAAGAGACCCAGTACTTC. Its translation is CASSRRGRQETQYF.

J is TRBJ1-4 and V is TRBV7-9; unclear D gene. Germline assignment: CDR1 SEHNR and CDR2 FQNEAQ (reference sequence). Between the trimmed V and J ends, which lost 5 bases and 7 bases, there was a span of 14 bases. The CDR3 contains 14 residues. The CDR3 protein is CASSPPVGSEKLFF. DNA of the CDR3: TGTGCCAGCAGCCCCCCCGTCGGTAGTGAAAAACTGTTTTTT.

Only one count was recorded for this clone. The chain is built from TRBV5-4 and TRBJ2-3; 13 nucleotides line up with TRBD2. Germline V gene sequence: CDR1 SGHNT, CDR2 YYREEE (reference sequence). The CDR3 is made up of 18 amino acids. J was trimmed by 1 base and V by 5 bases; bases with no gene match: 10. In DNA form, the CDR3 reads TGTGCCAGCAGGAGGACTAGCGGGGGACCCGCGGGCACAGATACGCAGTATTTT. Its translation: CASRRTSGGPAGTDTQYF.

The chain couples TRBV6-6 to TRBJ2-7, with 7 bases lining up with TRBD1. This CDR3 has 14 residues. From germline, CDR1 is MNHNY and CDR2 SVGAGI (reference sequence). The trim removed 7 bases at V and 1 base at J, leaving 7 bases unmatched. The CDR3 sequence: CASKRGTDSYEQYF. The DNA for the CDR3 is TGTGCCAGCAAACGTGGGACAGATTCCTACGAGCAGTACTTC.

The chain combines TRBV4-3 with TRBJ2-7; TRBD2 aligns across 11 bases. J gave up 3 bases and V 5 bases, and 3 bases lay outside the gene matches. CDR3 length: 14 residues. CDR1 LGHNA and CDR2 YSLEER come from the germline V gene. The CDR3: CASSDGTSGYEQYF. The CDR3 region has the DNA TGCGCCAGCAGCGACGGGACTAGCGGCTACGAGCAGTACTTC.

This clone was counted only a few times. The chain recombines TRBV27 with TRBJ2-4, with TRBD2 matching 7 bases. V shed 2 bases, J shed 3 bases, and the junction held 7 bases outside the gene matches. CDR1 and CDR2 from the germline V gene are MNHEY and SMNVEV (reference sequence). The CDR3 spans 16 residues. CDR3 coding DNA: TGTGCCAGCAGTTTAGTTTCCGGGGAGGGCAAAAACATTCAGTACTTC. Translation: CASSLVSGEGKNIQYF.

This clone appeared a single time. The rearrangement links TRBV6-2 or TRBV6-3 to TRBJ1-2, with a possible D match to TRBD1 (5 bases). The V gene's germline CDR1 is MNHEY and CDR2 SVGEGT. Deletions cut 3 bases from V and 4 bases from J, with 9 bases between. The CDR3 has 13 residues. Here the CDR3 reads CASSYQGGYGYTF. CDR3 sequence (DNA): TGTGCCAGCAGTTATCAGGGAGGCTATGGCTACACCTTC.

The chain has TRBV6-5 and TRBJ2-1; TRBD2 aligns across 7 bases. CDR3 length: 15 amino acids. The ends lost 2 bases at V and 2 bases at J; junction bases unmatched: 3. Germline values: CDR1 MNHEY, CDR2 SVGAGI. CDR3 sequence (DNA): TGTGCCAGCAGTTACGGCGGGGGTGCCTACAATGAGCAGTTCTTC. Its translation is CASSYGGGAYNEQFF.

This clone was observed a few times. The rearrangement uses TRBV24-1 and TRBJ1-5; D possibly corresponds to TRBD1 (6 bases). The CDR3 totals 16 residues. Germline loops: CDR1 KGHDR, CDR2 SFDVKD. V lost 3 bases and J lost 1, with 12 bases in between. As DNA, the CDR3 is TGTGCCACCAGTGATGGTACCGGGACAAGCAATCAGCCCCAGCATTTT. Translated, it gives CATSDGTGTSNQPQHF.

The gene calls are TRBV18 and TRBJ1-5; D is perhaps TRBD1 (5 bases). Germline V gene lookup returns CDR1 KGHSH and CDR2 LQKENI. The ends were cut back, 4 bases at V and 5 bases at J, with 15 bases in the middle. The CDR3 extends over 15 amino acids. CDR3 coding DNA: TGTGCCAGCTCACTTACAGGCACCTCGGATCAGCCCCAGCATTTT. It specifies CASSLTGTSDQPQHF.

The chain couples TRBV28 to TRBJ1-5, with D possibly matching TRBD1 (5 bases). CDR3 length: 16 amino acids. CDR1 and CDR2 from the germline V gene are MDHEN and SYDVKM. The V and J ends lost 6 bases and 5 bases respectively, with 20 bases between them. DNA for the CDR3: TGTGCCAGCAGAGCAGGGAAACTTATTCGAGATCAGCCCCAGCATTTT. Translating it yields CASRAGKLIRDQPQHF.

As concerns this clone: The same CDR3 can be traced to other DNA sequences in this sample. V gene TRBV4-1 combines with J gene TRBJ1-1; weak D call: TRBD1 (5 bases). This CDR3 region has 13 residues. Germline V lookup: CDR1 MGHRA, CDR2 YSYEKL. V lost 3 bases and J 2 bases, leaving 7 bases between the germline ends. The CDR3 region has the DNA TGCGCCAGCAGCCAGACAGTTAACACTGAAGCTTTCTTT. It specifies CASSQTVNTEAFF.

The V and J genes are TRBV4-2 and TRBJ2-3; D is unclear. Germline values: CDR1 LGHNA, CDR2 YNFKEQ. Trimming took 4 bases from V and 0 from J, leaving 5 bases between them. The CDR3 is 13 residues long. CDR3 sequence reads: CASSLQSTDTQYF. CDR3 DNA: TGTGCCAGCAGCCTGCAGAGCACAGATACGCAGTATTTT.

This clone appeared once. The V and J genes are TRBV6-5 and TRBJ1-6; 8 nucleotides line up with TRBD1. V gave up 2 bases and J gave up 7 bases; unmatched junction bases: 4. Germline CDR1 is MNHEY and CDR2 is SVGAGI. This CDR3 is built from 15 residues. CDR3 amino acids: CASSYGQGLNSPLHF. CDR3 DNA sequence: TGTGCCAGCAGTTACGGACAGGGTCTAAATTCACCCCTCCACTTT.

This chain uses TRBV28 with TRBJ2-6, with D perhaps matching TRBD2 (6 bases). There are 15 residues in the CDR3. The germline V gene encodes CDR1 MDHEN and CDR2 SYDVKM. Trimming left V 5 bases short and J 0 bases short, with 8 bases between. CDR3 nucleotides: TGTGCCAGCAGTACCGGGAGCTCTGGGGCCAACGTCCTGACTTTC. This gives the protein CASSTGSSGANVLTF. The full variable domain, its missing parts supplied by reference TRBV28 and TRBJ2-6, is DVKVTQSSRYLVKRTGEKVFLECVQDMDHENMFWYRQDPGLGLRLIYFSYDVKMKEKGDIPEGYSVSREKKERFSLILESASTNQTSMYLCASSTGSSGANVLTFGAGSRLTVL.

The chain is built from TRBV30 and TRBJ2-2; TRBD2 is a possible D gene (6 bases). The germline CDR1 and CDR2 sequences are GTSNPN and SVGIG (reference sequence). The CDR3 has 14 residues. Trimming stripped 3 bases from V and 9 bases from J, with 17 bases between. The CDR3 spells CAWSRGTLMRELFF. The CDR3 bases are TGTGCCTGGAGCCGCGGGACCTTGATGCGGGAGCTGTTTTTT.

A few counts support this clone. The rearrangement joins TRBV19 to TRBJ1-1, with TRBD1 as a possible D gene (5 bases). V was pared by 5 bases and J by 0 bases, with 19 bases between. This CDR3 spans 17 amino acids. CDR1 is LNHDA, CDR2 SQIVND, per germline (reference sequence). Written as DNA, the CDR3 is TGTGCCAGTAGTCAGGGAGGAGACAAAATGATGAACACTGAAGCTTTCTTT. It is translated as CASSQGGDKMMNTEAFF.

The chain couples TRBV5-1 to TRBJ1-2, with TRBD1 as a possible D gene (5 bases). In germline, CDR1 is SGHRS, CDR2 YFSETQ. The V gene lost 4 bases and the J gene lost 8 bases, with 15 bases spanning the gap. This CDR3 region has 13 residues. The CDR3, as DNA: TGCGCCAGCAGCCGGACACCTCAGGAAGGCTACACCTTC. Amino acids: CASSRTPQEGYTF.

This sequence joins TRBV30 and TRBJ2-7; D is unclear. The CDR3 covers 14 residues. V was trimmed by 0 bases and J by 0 bases, leaving 9 bases between them. In germline, CDR1 is GTSNPN, CDR2 SVGIG (reference sequence). This CDR3 reads CAWSVRVGSYEQYF. DNA of the CDR3: TGTGCCTGGAGTGTACGGGTGGGCTCCTACGAGCAGTACTTC.

The chain is built from TRBV4-3 and TRBJ2-7; maybe TRBD2 (6 bases). Between the trimmed V and J ends, which lost 0 bases and 1 base, there was a span of 16 bases. Germline CDR1 reads LGHNA; CDR2 reads YSLEER. The CDR3 has 17 amino acids. For the CDR3, the DNA is TGCGCCAGCAGCCAAGAATCTACCATTAGCGGATCCTACGAGCAGTACTTC. Protein sequence: CASSQESTISGSYEQYF.

The rearrangement joins TRBV9 to TRBJ2-3; TRBD1 might be the D (5 bases). CDR3 length equals 16 residues. Germline V CDR1 and CDR2: SGDLS, YYNGEE. Deletions cut 1 base from V and 4 bases from J, with 16 bases between. The CDR3 DNA is TGTGCCAGCAGCGTAACCGGTCTCTCCAGGGCAGATACGCAGTATTTT. This sequence encodes CASSVTGLSRADTQYF. The whole variable domain, remainder taken from reference TRBV9 and TRBJ2-3, is DSGVTQTPKHLITATGQRVTLRCSPRSGDLSVYWYQQSLDQGLQFLIQYYNGEERAKGNILERFSAQQFPDLHSELNLSSLELGDSALYFCASSVTGLSRADTQYFGPGTRLTVL.

The chain uses TRBV10-2 and TRBJ2-3; D is possibly TRBD2 (7 bases). Germline V CDR1 and CDR2: WSHSY, SAAADI. This CDR3 is 16 amino acids long. V was shortened by 0 bases and J by 3 bases, with 13 bases between the two germline ends. CDR3 DNA: TGCGCCAGCAGTGAGTCGGGAGGGGGGGGGACAGATACGCAGTATTTT. Its translation: CASSESGGGGTDTQYF.

The CDR3 is CASSYGSGQYTEAFF. The CDR3 DNA sequence: TGTGCCAGCAGTTACGGGTCGGGACAATACACTGAAGCTTTCTTT. This chain connects TRBV6-5 to TRBJ1-1, with D possibly being TRBD1 (6 bases). The CDR3 covers 15 residues. Germline values: CDR1 MNHEY, CDR2 SVGAGI. Trimming took off 2 bases at V and 3 bases at J, with 13 bases between the two ends.

This chain links TRBV6-4 with TRBJ1-2; tentative D call: TRBD1 (6 bases). Between the trimmed V and J ends, which lost 6 bases and 1 base, there was a span of 9 bases. The length of the CDR3 is 13 residues. Germline lookup yields CDR1 MRHNA and CDR2 SNTAGT. Here the CDR3 DNA reads TGTGCCAGCAGGAAGGACAGTAACTATGGCTACACCTTC. As protein: CASRKDSNYGYTF.

In this sample, this clone turned up many times. The chain combines TRBV3-1 (or the pseudogene TRBV3-2) with TRBJ1-2, with TRBD1 as a possible D gene (5 bases). The germline V gene has CDR1 LGHDT and CDR2 YNNKEL (reference sequence). CDR3 length equals 14 residues. V was trimmed by 1 base and J by 8 bases, leaving 14 bases between them. CDR3 amino acids: CASSQGLETAGYTF. The CDR3 nucleotides read TGTGCCAGCAGCCAAGGTTTGGAGACAGCAGGCTACACCTTC.

The rearrangement links TRBV30 to TRBJ2-7, with TRBD2 as a possible D gene (5 bases). Trimming left V 7 bases short and J 2 bases short, with 15 bases between. Germline CDR1 reads GTSNPN; CDR2 reads SVGIG (reference sequence). The CDR3 sequence is 13 residues long. CDR3 sequence: CASSKDFPYEQYF. DNA for the CDR3: TGTGCCTCCTCTAAGGACTTTCCCTACGAGCAGTACTTC.

The chain recombines TRBV30 with TRBJ1-2; the D is unclear. Germline CDR1 and CDR2: GTSNPN and SVGIG (reference sequence). Trimming stripped 0 bases from V and 0 bases from J, with 8 bases between. The CDR3 runs to 14 residues. In DNA, the CDR3 is TGTGCCTGGAGTGTATCAGTTACTAACTATGGCTACACCTTC. It yields the protein CAWSVSVTNYGYTF.

J is TRBJ2-7 and V is TRBV30; 11 bases fit TRBD1. This CDR3 spans 15 amino acids. Looked up from germline, CDR1 is GTSNPN and CDR2 is SVGIG (reference sequence). V trimming: 4 bases; J trimming: 4 bases; junction bases outside the gene matches: 9. CDR3 in amino acids: CAWNPRTGGSYEQYF. The CDR3 DNA reads as TGTGCCTGGAATCCCCGGACAGGGGGCTCATACGAGCAGTACTTC.